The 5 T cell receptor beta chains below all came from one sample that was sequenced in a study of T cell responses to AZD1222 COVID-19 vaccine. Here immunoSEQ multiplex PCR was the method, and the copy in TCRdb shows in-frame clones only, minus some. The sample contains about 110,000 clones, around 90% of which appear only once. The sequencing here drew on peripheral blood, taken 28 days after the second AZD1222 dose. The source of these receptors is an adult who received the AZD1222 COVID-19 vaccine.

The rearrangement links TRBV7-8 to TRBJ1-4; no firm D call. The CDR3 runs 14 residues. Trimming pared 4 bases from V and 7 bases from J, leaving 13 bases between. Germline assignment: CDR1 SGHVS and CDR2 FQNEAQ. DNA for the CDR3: TGTGCCAGCAGCTATAAGGACCCCTTTGAAAAACTGTTTTTT. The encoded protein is CASSYKDPFEKLFF.

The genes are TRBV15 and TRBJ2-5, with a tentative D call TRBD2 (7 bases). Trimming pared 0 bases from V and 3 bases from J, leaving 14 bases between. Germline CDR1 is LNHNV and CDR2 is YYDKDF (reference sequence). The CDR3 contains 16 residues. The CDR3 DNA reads TGTGCCACCAGCAGAGAGATAGGGGGGGGCAAAGAGACCCAGTACTTC. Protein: CATSREIGGGKETQYF.

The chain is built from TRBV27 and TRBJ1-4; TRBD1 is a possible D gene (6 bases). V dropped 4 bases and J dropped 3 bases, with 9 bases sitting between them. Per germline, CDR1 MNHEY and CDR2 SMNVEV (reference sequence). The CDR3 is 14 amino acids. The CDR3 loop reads CASSYGTPNEKLFF. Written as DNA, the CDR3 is TGTGCCAGCAGTTACGGGACACCTAATGAAAAACTGTTTTTT.

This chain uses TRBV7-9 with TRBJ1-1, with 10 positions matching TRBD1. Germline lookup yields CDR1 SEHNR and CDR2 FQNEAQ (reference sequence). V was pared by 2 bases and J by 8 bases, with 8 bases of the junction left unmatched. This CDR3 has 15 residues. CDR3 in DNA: TGTGCCAGCAGCTTACGGGACAGGGGCCGTGGAGAAGCTTTCTTT. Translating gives CASSLRDRGRGEAFF.

The CDR3 DNA reads TGTGCCAGCAGTTGGGGGGTCACCGGGGAGCTGTTTTTT. Its protein is CASSWGVTGELFF. The chain carries TRBV6-2 or TRBV6-3 and TRBJ2-2; maybe TRBD2 (6 bases). The CDR3 consists of 13 residues. Germline V gene lookup returns CDR1 MNHEY and CDR2 SVGEGT. Trimming stripped 4 bases from V and 4 bases from J, with 7 bases between.